This is a list of T cell receptor beta chains from one sample in a study of molecular identifiers for immune sequencing clone quantification. A single record per CDR3 protein comes from TCRdb applying MiXCR to the PCR reads. The sample includes some 680,000 distinct CDR3 sequences, over 25% of them seen just once. Material for sequencing was naive CD8+ T cells from blood, with Jurkat cell RNA spiked in. These receptor sequences come from a human donor in good health. Some libraries in this study had Jurkat cell RNA spiked in. Each CDR3 is given with its conserved first and last residue. A D gene is named only where the DNA matches it firmly. Clone size, where shown, is once, few, many, or a class for clones that have expanded.

v_call: TRBV4-3; d_call: NA; clone_size: many; j_call: TRBJ1-2; cdr3_aa: CASSQDRDIDNGYTF; cdr3_nt: TGCGCCAGCAGCCAGGACCGGGACATCGACAATGGCTACACCTTC
v_call: TRBV7-2; d_call: NA; clone_size: few; j_call: TRBJ2-7; cdr3_aa: CASSLSAGVSVYEQYF; cdr3_nt: TGTGCCAGCAGCTTATCAGCAGGCGTATCGGTGTACGAGCAGTACTTC
v_call: TRBV20-1; d_call: TRBD2; clone_size: many; j_call: TRBJ2-7; cdr3_aa: CSARYRGLAGSYEQYF; cdr3_nt: TGCAGTGCTAGATATCGAGGACTAGCGGGGTCCTACGAGCAGTACTTC
v_call: TRBV5-6; d_call: NA; clone_size: many; j_call: TRBJ1-1; cdr3_aa: CASSSLLNTEAFF; cdr3_nt: TGTGCCAGCAGCTCCCTGTTGAACACTGAAGCTTTCTTT
v_call: TRBV29-1; d_call: TRBD2; clone_size: few; j_call: TRBJ2-1; cdr3_aa: CSVEIVRLADNEQFF; cdr3_nt: TGCAGCGTTGAAATCGTGCGACTAGCGGACAATGAGCAGTTCTTC
v_call: TRBV6-2/TRBV6-3; d_call: TRBD2; clone_size: many; j_call: TRBJ2-7; cdr3_aa: CASNRAGTSTAYEQYF; cdr3_nt: TGTGCCAGCAATAGAGCCGGGACTAGCACCGCCTACGAGCAGTACTTC
v_call: TRBV4-3; d_call: TRBD2; clone_size: few; j_call: TRBJ2-7; cdr3_aa: CASSQEGGSWGEQYF; cdr3_nt: TGCGCCAGCAGCCAAGAAGGCGGGAGTTGGGGCGAGCAGTACTTC
v_call: TRBV11-2; d_call: TRBD1; clone_size: few; j_call: TRBJ1-1; cdr3_aa: CASSLGQGYMNTEAFF; cdr3_nt: TGTGCCAGCAGCTTAGGACAGGGCTATATGAACACTGAAGCTTTCTTT
v_call: TRBV19; d_call: NA; clone_size: NA; j_call: TRBJ1-5; cdr3_aa: CASNPTGMGNQPQHF; cdr3_nt: TGTGCCAGTAACCCCACAGGGATGGGTAATCAGCCCCAGCATTTT
v_call: TRBV13; d_call: NA; clone_size: few; j_call: TRBJ1-1; cdr3_aa: CASSFAGVDTEAFF; cdr3_nt: TGTGCCAGCAGCTTTGCAGGGGTTGACACTGAAGCTTTCTTT
v_call: TRBV7-9; d_call: TRBD1; clone_size: few; j_call: TRBJ1-1; cdr3_aa: CASRPPGTGLEAFF; cdr3_nt: TGTGCCAGCAGACCACCCGGGACAGGACTGGAAGCTTTCTTT
v_call: TRBV4-1; d_call: NA; clone_size: NA; j_call: TRBJ1-5; cdr3_aa: CASSQERGARQPQHF; cdr3_nt: TGCGCCAGCAGCCAAGAACGGGGGGCACGTCAGCCCCAGCATTTT
v_call: TRBV7-9; d_call: TRBD1; clone_size: NA; j_call: TRBJ1-1; cdr3_aa: CASSGGQGVNTEAFF; cdr3_nt: TGTGCCAGCAGCGGGGGACAGGGGGTGAACACTGAAGCTTTCTTT
v_call: TRBV12-3/TRBV12-4; d_call: TRBD1; clone_size: few; j_call: TRBJ2-3; cdr3_aa: CASSVTGTGGFTQYF; cdr3_nt: TGTGCCAGCAGTGTAACCGGGACAGGGGGATTTACGCAGTATTTT